Included here is one T cell receptor (beta chain) sequence, with context. The data originate from a study of shared clonotypes between healthy human individuals. Each sorted subset replicate got 200 ng genomic DNA, about 33,000 genomes. Generated by immunoSEQ multiplex PCR, the TCRdb table keeps only in-frame clones and is missing some. The repertoire has about 580,000 clones, roughly 98% of them found once; the top ten carry approximately 0.3%. Trimming cost V 2 bases and J 5 bases; bases outside gene matches: 6. This CDR3 is 15 amino acids long. The germline V gene has CDR1 SGHKS and CDR2 YYEKEE (reference sequence). CD8 cells classed as naive were CD45RO-negative and positively selected for CCR7, excluding terminally differentiated effector memory CD45RA+ cells.

This receptor was obtained from a man aged 25-40 years in good health. The specimen sequenced was naive CD8+ T cells sorted from blood. The V and J genes are TRBV5-5 and TRBJ2-1; 8 bases agree with TRBD1. In nucleotides, the CDR3 is TGTGCCAGCAGCTTTTTGACAGGGGCAGACAATGAGCAGTTCTTC. As protein: CASSFLTGADNEQFF.